This entry is about one T cell receptor beta chain. This sample is part of a study of blood T cell repertoires in COVID-19. Overall study: Acute and convalescent COVID-19 specimens originated in the United States, Italy and Spain. Sample material is recorded as cDNA or gDNA derived from T cells, B-cell-depleted T cells, or PBMCs.

In the source study's methods: Reference gene primer amplification in the assay estimated nucleated cell counts. The assay was immunoSEQ multiplex PCR, and TCRdb's table has in-frame clones only and misses some. V and J calls and clone size are copied from that table; D and trimming were computed from the DNA. Seen here are around 160,000 clones, 80% to 90% observed once, and the top ten hold 11%. The sequencing input was peripheral blood. The sequence derives from a human donor in a cohort sampled during active COVID-19.

The CDR3 region has the DNA TGTGCCAGCAGCCCCCAGACAGGGGGCGCGACTAGTGGGGAGCTGTTTTTT. As protein: CASSPQTGGATSGELFF. This rearrangement joins TRBV14 to TRBJ2-2; 10 bases fit TRBD1. J was trimmed by 8 bases and V by 4 bases; bases with no gene match: 13. Per germline, CDR1 SGHDN and CDR2 FVKESK. The CDR3 has 17 residues. Full variable domain (missing parts from reference TRBV14 and TRBJ2-2): EAGVTQFPSHSVIEKGQTVTLRCDPISGHDNLYWYRRVMGKEIKFLLHFVKESKQDESGMPNNRFLAERTGGTYSTLKVQPAELEDSGVYFCASSPQTGGATSGELFFGEGSRLTVL.